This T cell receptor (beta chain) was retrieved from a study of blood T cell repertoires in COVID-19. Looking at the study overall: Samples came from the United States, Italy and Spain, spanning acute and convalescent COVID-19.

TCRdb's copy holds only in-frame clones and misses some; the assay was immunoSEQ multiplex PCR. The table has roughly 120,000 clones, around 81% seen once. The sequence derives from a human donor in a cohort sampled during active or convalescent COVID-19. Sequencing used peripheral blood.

The CDR3 nucleotides are TGTGCCAGCAGTACAACTTTCAGGAGGACTGAAGCTTTCTTT. It codes for CASSTTFRRTEAFF. V and J are TRBV2 and TRBJ1-1; D gene uncertain. CDR3 size: 14 residues. Trimming removed 5 bases at V and 5 bases at J, with 15 bases between. Germline CDR1 reads SNHLY; CDR2 reads FYNNEI.